One sample yielded the 29 T cell receptor beta chains listed below, sequenced in a study of tumor-infiltrating lymphocytes in primary liver carcinoma. Using a constant-region primer together with ProtoScript II reverse transcriptase, TCR beta cDNA was made from approximately 500 ng of total RNA. For TCR beta, libraries were produced by three nested multiplex PCR rounds using slightly modified ARM-PCR. The study ran its first two PCR rounds for 9 to 10 cycles each, using TRBV1-TRBV30 forward primers and a C-beta reverse primer. TCRdb fed the multiplex PCR reads into MiXCR, producing one record per CDR3 protein. Seen here are under 150,000 distinct CDR3 sequences, 65% to 75% observed once, and the top ten hold 8.1%. RNA and DNA were co-extracted from around 20-30 mg of unsorted bulk tissue. Sequencing input: tumor-adjacent normal liver tissue. Source of these receptors: an older woman with primary liver carcinoma and hepatitis B virus infection.

The chain couples TRBV28 to TRBJ2-1, with D hard to call. The germline V and J ends were trimmed by 0 bases and 7 bases, with 13 bases remaining between them. The CDR3 is 15 residues long. From germline, CDR1 is MDHEN and CDR2 SYDVKM. DNA of the CDR3: TGTGCCAGCAGTTTATGGAATCAACTACCGAATGAGCAGTTCTTC. This gives the protein CASSLWNQLPNEQFF.

A word on this clonotype: A much larger clone differs by one base, so this may be a read error. The CDR3 does not close with the conserved phenylalanine or tryptophan, likely indicating a read error. The rearrangement uses TRBV7-9 and TRBJ1-5; D gene uncertain. CDR1 and CDR2 from the germline V gene are SEHNR and FQNEAQ (reference sequence). CDR3 length equals 13 residues. Deletions cut 5 bases from V and 3 bases from J, with 8 bases between. CDR3 in amino acids: CASSHNHNQPQHY. CDR3 DNA: TGTGCCAGCAGCCATAACCACAATCAGCCCCAGCATTAT.

In the case of this clonotype: Germline is not matched at one junction end, which may reflect a read error. The J gene is TRBJ1-1, the V gene TRBV6-1; D possibly corresponds to TRBD1 (5 bases). This CDR3 spans 16 amino acids. Germline CDR1 reads MNHNS; CDR2 reads SASEGT. As DNA, the CDR3 is TGTGTCAGCAGTGAAGCGAAGGCGAGGCTGGACACTAAAGCTTTCTTT. This encodes CVSSEAKARLDTKAFF.

As for this clonotype: This could be a read error, since a much larger clone is one nucleotide away. V is TRBV14 and J is TRBJ1-1, with TRBD1 matching 12 bases. The CDR3 runs to 18 residues. Germline values: CDR1 SGHDN, CDR2 FVKESK. CDR3 nucleotide sequence: TGTGCCAACAGCCAAGGCGGCGGGACAGGGGGCCCGAACACTGAAGCTTTCTTT. Its protein product is CANSQGGGTGGPNTEAFF. Variable domain in full (rest from reference TRBV14 and TRBJ1-1): EAGVTQFPSHSVIEKGQTVTLRCDPISGHDNLYWYRRVMGKEIKFLLHFVKESKQDESGMPNNRFLAERTGGTYSTLKVQPAELEDSGVYFCANSQGGGTGGPNTEAFFGQGTRLTVV.

Concerning this clonotype itself: Germline is not matched at one junction end, which may reflect a read error. The J gene is TRBJ2-5, the V gene TRBV29-1, with a weak D call TRBD2 (5 bases). The germline V gene has CDR1 SQVTM and CDR2 ANQGSEA. This CDR3 is 14 amino acids long. CDR3 protein: CSVEGVEGWETHYF. The CDR3, as DNA: TGCAGCGTTGAAGGGGTAGAGGGATGGGAGACCCACTACTTC. Filled out from reference TRBV29-1 and TRBJ2-5, the complete variable domain reads SAVISQKPSRDICQRGTSLTIQCQVDSQVTMMFWYRQQPGQSLTLIATANQGSEATYESGFVIDKFPISRPNLTFSTLTVSNMSPEDSSIYLCSVEGVEGWETHYFGPGTRLLVL.

The J gene is TRBJ2-7, the V gene TRBV18; either TRBD1 or TRBD2 may supply D (5 bases each). Trimming shortened V by 3 bases and J by 2 bases, and 14 bases separated the two germline ends. Germline CDR1 and CDR2: KGHSH and LQKENI. This CDR3 has 15 amino acids. CDR3 loop: CASSPSRDGTYEQYF. In DNA, the CDR3 is TGTGCCAGCTCACCCTCCCGGGACGGAACCTACGAGCAGTACTTC.

This clonotype was detected only once. A junction boundary mismatches the germline segment, possibly from a read error. The chain combines TRBV2 with TRBJ2-5, with D perhaps TRBD1 or TRBD2 (7 bases each). This CDR3 spans 14 amino acids. The germline CDR1 and CDR2 sequences are SNHLY and FYNNEI. In DNA form, the CDR3 reads TGTCCCAGCAGTCCTTCAGGGGGGGGAGAGACCCAGTACTTC. Translation: CPSSPSGGGETQYF.

Of note for this clonotype: A much larger clone is a single base away; this may be a read error. The chain recombines TRBV28 with TRBJ2-1; perhaps TRBD2 as D (6 bases). With 8 bases removed from V and 1 base from J, the gap between germline ends came to 27 bases. The germline gives CDR1 MDHEN, CDR2 SYDVKM. There are 19 residues in the CDR3. The CDR3 DNA follows: TGTGCCAGCGTTACCAGGGCGGGATCTGCGGGTCGGTCCTACAATGAGCAGTTCTTC. It specifies CASVTRAGSAGRSYNEQFF.

This clonotype showed up many times. The chain has TRBV6-5 and TRBJ2-5; 7 bases align to TRBD1. Germline CDR1 reads MNHEY; CDR2 reads SVGAGI. The ends lost 5 bases at V and 2 bases at J; junction bases unmatched: 5. The CDR3 runs to 14 residues. The CDR3: CASSPDRVQETQYF. DNA of the CDR3: TGTGCCAGCAGTCCAGACAGGGTTCAAGAGACCCAGTACTTC.

The chain has TRBV28 and TRBJ1-2, with D hard to call. Germline CDR1 is MDHEN and CDR2 is SYDVKM. This CDR3 has 15 amino acids. Trimming left V 2 bases short and J 2 bases short, with 12 bases between. The CDR3 region has the DNA TGTGCCAGCAGTTTAGGTCTCCTAACGAACTATGGCTACACCTTC. This codes for CASSLGLLTNYGYTF.

On this clonotype itself: A much larger clone lies one base from this, so it may be a read error. The chain employs TRBV5-1 and TRBJ2-3; a weak D match, TRBD1 (5 bases). The V gene lost 4 bases and the J gene lost 4 bases, with 10 bases spanning the gap. The CDR3 runs to 13 residues. The V gene's germline CDR1 is SGHRS and CDR2 YFSETQ. The CDR3 coding sequence is TGCGCCAGCAGCCTTCGCAGGGCAGATACGCAGTATTTT. Translated: CASSLRRADTQYF.

This clonotype was detected only a few times. Since a much larger clone is just one base distant, this may be a read error. The V call is TRBV6-1, the J call TRBJ2-7, with TRBD1 matching 7 bases. CDR1 MNHNS and CDR2 SASEGT come from the germline V gene. The CDR3 runs to 15 residues. The CDR3, as DNA: TGTGCCAGCAGTGAATATGAGGGGGCAGGAGTAGAGCGGTACTTC. Translation: CASSEYEGAGVERYF.

To note about this clonotype: The conserved closing phenylalanine or tryptophan is absent in this CDR3, likely reflecting a read error. The chain recombines TRBV29-1 with TRBJ2-7; the match to TRBD1 covers 8 bases. CDR3 size: 14 residues. After removal of 7 bases from V and 2 bases from J, the junction contained 10 bases not matched to a gene. The germline V gene has CDR1 SQVTM and CDR2 ANQGSEA. DNA for the CDR3: TGCAGCGCCAAGGGACAGGAGTATCCCTACGAGCAGTACTCC. This translates into CSAKGQEYPYEQYS.

This clonotype has just a few counts. The V and J genes are TRBV5-1 and TRBJ1-2, with D possibly matching TRBD1 (6 bases). The CDR3 is made up of 14 amino acids. Trimming pared 7 bases from V and 2 bases from J, leaving 15 bases between. Looked up from germline, CDR1 is SGHRS and CDR2 is YFSETQ. DNA for the CDR3: TGCGCCAGCCGGGGGCAACAGGGAAACTATGGCTACACCTTC. Translation: CASRGQQGNYGYTF.

Worth noting for this clonotype: A much more abundant neighbour one base away suggests this may be a read error. J is TRBJ1-1 and V is TRBV7-9; D is unresolved. The CDR3 consists of 12 residues. Looked up from germline, CDR1 is SEHNR and CDR2 is FQNEAQ (reference sequence). The DNA of the CDR3 is TGTGCCAGCAACTTAGCAGGTCAGCAAGCTTTCTTT. This translates into CASNLAGQQAFF.

Comment on this clonotype: Just one base apart from a much larger clone, this may be a read error. The chain carries TRBV5-1 and TRBJ2-1; 13 bases are shared with TRBD2. CDR1 is SGHRS, CDR2 YFSETQ, per germline. The CDR3 totals 15 residues. The chain's CDR3 is CASRTTSGRYNGQFF. The CDR3 DNA reads TGCGCCAGCAGGACGACTAGCGGGAGGTACAATGGGCAGTTCTTC.

Points on this clonotype: Germline is not matched at one junction end, which may reflect a read error. The chain uses TRBV11-3 and TRBJ2-6; the D is unclear. Per germline, CDR1 SGHNT and CDR2 YENEEA. This CDR3 is 16 amino acids long. The CDR3 region is CASSFGGSTGTNVLTF. The CDR3 region has the DNA TGTGCCAGCAGCTTCGGTGGGTCGACTGGGACCAACGTCCTGACTTTC.

About this clonotype: This may be a read error, as it is one base from a much larger clone. The genes are TRBV7-9 and TRBJ2-7; the match to TRBD2 covers 10 bases. The CDR3 length is 14 residues. Trimming removed 8 bases from V and 1 base from J; junction bases left unmatched: 5. Germline V CDR1 and CDR2: SEHNR, FQNEAQ (reference sequence). The CDR3 spells CASSASGRSYEQYF. Written as DNA, the CDR3 is TGTGCCAGCTCCGCTAGCGGGAGATCCTACGAGCAGTACTTC.

The V and J genes are TRBV6-1 and TRBJ2-3, with a weak D call TRBD2 (6 bases). This CDR3 contains 13 residues. Germline V gene sequence: CDR1 MNHNS, CDR2 SASEGT. The V gene lost 7 bases and the J gene lost 5 bases, with 13 bases spanning the gap. CDR3 sequence reads: CASIQSSGDTQYF. As DNA, the CDR3 is TGTGCCAGCATTCAGAGTAGCGGAGATACGCAGTATTTT.

For this clonotype: It may be a read error: a sequence one base away is much more abundant. This chain links TRBV7-8 with TRBJ1-5; D is perhaps TRBD1 (5 bases). CDR3 length: 15 residues. Germline V gene lookup returns CDR1 SGHVS and CDR2 FQNEAQ. The CDR3 DNA reads as TGTACCAGCAGCTTACAGGAAGGTCGGAATCAGCCCCAGCATTTT. It yields the protein CTSSLQEGRNQPQHF.

With respect to this clonotype: One junction end does not reproduce the germline sequence, and a read error may be involved. The V and J genes are TRBV7-9 and TRBJ1-1, with D possibly matching TRBD1 (5 bases). This CDR3 spans 12 amino acids. The V gene's germline CDR1 is SEHNR and CDR2 FQNEAQ (reference sequence). CDR3 region: CANSLGHDEAIF. CDR3 nucleotide sequence: TGTGCCAACAGCTTAGGACACGATGAAGCTATCTTT.

This clonotype was picked up one time. The chain employs TRBV6-4 and TRBJ2-3; 12 bases line up with TRBD2. This CDR3 has 15 residues. Germline trimming cut 11 bases from V and 3 bases from J; bases unmatched to any gene: 9. Germline V gene sequence: CDR1 MRHNA, CDR2 SNTAGT. The CDR3 DNA reads as TGTGCCGGCAATGACGGGACTAGCGGGACAGATACGCAGTATTTT. It is translated as CAGNDGTSGTDTQYF.

This clonotype has a single count. Compared with germline, one end of the junction differs, possibly owing to a read error. The chain is built from TRBV28 and TRBJ2-7, with TRBD1 as a possible D gene (6 bases). Germline CDR1 MDHEN, CDR2 SYDVKM. The CDR3 is made up of 14 amino acids. The CDR3 DNA sequence: TGTGCCAGCAGCTTTGAACAGGGATTCTACGAGCAATACTTC. Its protein is CASSFEQGFYEQYF.

The chain joins TRBV4-2 to TRBJ1-1; 11 bases line up with TRBD1. The CDR3 consists of 15 residues. Germline loops: CDR1 LGHNA, CDR2 YNFKEQ. V gave up 5 bases and J gave up 6 bases; unmatched junction bases: 8. CDR3 in amino acids: CASSVGQGAWSEAFF. The DNA for the CDR3 is TGTGCCAGCAGCGTCGGACAGGGGGCCTGGTCTGAAGCTTTCTTT.

As for this clonotype: Since no conserved phenylalanine or tryptophan closes the CDR3, a read error is the likely cause. The chain carries TRBV29-1 and TRBJ1-1; D is undetermined. The CDR3 loop spans 14 amino acids. CDR1 and CDR2 from the germline V gene are SQVTM and ANQGSEA. Trimming stripped 0 bases from V and 5 bases from J, with 13 bases between. CDR3 loop: CSVEDFGGYTEAFS. The CDR3 coding sequence is TGCAGCGTTGAAGATTTTGGTGGGTATACTGAAGCTTTCTCT.

As for this clonotype: The junction does not match germline at one end; this may be a read error. This chain connects TRBV11-3 to TRBJ2-1, with 10 bases that match TRBD2. The CDR3 has 15 amino acids. The germline V gene has CDR1 SGHNT and CDR2 YENEEA. CDR3 region: CARCLGTSGKLEHFF. In DNA, the CDR3 is TGTGCCAGGTGCTTAGGAACTAGCGGGAAGCTTGAGCACTTCTTC.

This clonotype was counted a single time. The chain has TRBV29-1 and TRBJ2-5, with D possibly being TRBD1 or TRBD2 (5 bases each). V dropped 7 bases and J dropped 1 base, with 19 bases sitting between them. CDR1 and CDR2 from the germline V gene are SQVTM and ANQGSEA. The CDR3 extends over 15 amino acids. For the CDR3, the DNA is TGCAGCGCTGAGGGGATCATTGGTTTCCAAGAGACCCAGTACTTC. It is translated as CSAEGIIGFQETQYF.

With respect to this clonotype: At one end, the junction sequence differs from germline, possibly due to a read error. The chain uses TRBV12-3 or TRBV12-4 and TRBJ2-5, with D tentatively TRBD2 (6 bases). The CDR3 consists of 15 residues. CDR3: CASSFGTSNQETQNF. For the CDR3, the DNA is TGCGCCAGCAGTTTTGGGACTTCTAATCAAGAGACCCAGAACTTC.

Regarding this clonotype: A junction boundary mismatches the germline segment, possibly from a read error. The chain couples TRBV13 to TRBJ2-1; D gene uncertain. The germline V gene encodes CDR1 PRHDT and CDR2 FYEKMQ (reference sequence). This CDR3 contains 16 residues. Here the CDR3 reads CDSSLSLTSFYNEQFF. As DNA, the CDR3 is TGTGACAGCAGCCTCTCCCTTACCAGCTTCTACAATGAGCAATTCTTC.